Following are 4 T cell receptor beta chains from one sample sequenced in a study of CD8+CD57+ T cells in acquired aplastic anemia (dated by TCRdb to 2016 to 2018). The sample was run on an Illumina HiSeq 2000. TCR beta VDJ combination and CDR3 sequence profiling used genomic DNA as the template. The raw public reads went through TCRdb reprocessing: fastp at Q25, MiXCR clone calling, in-frame beta chains kept. Every CDR3 protein is listed once, alongside the most common genes and DNA of its rows. This sample holds roughly 290,000 distinct CDR3 sequences; 56% were observed only once. Of the sample, 1% to 1.5% is held by the ten largest clones. Expansion of CD8+CD57+ cells had been shown by flow cytometry in the patients chosen for sequencing. The sample taken for sequencing was sorted CD4+, CD8+, or CD8+CD57+ T cells (not recorded which) from PBMCs. These receptors were obtained from a human donor with aplastic anemia.

A remark on this clonotype: Since no conserved phenylalanine or tryptophan closes the CDR3, a read error is the likely cause. The chain combines TRBV4-2 with TRBJ2-1, with 9 bases fitting TRBD2. CDR1 is LGHNA, CDR2 YNFKEQ, per germline. The junction had 9 bases not matched to a gene; V was cut back by 3 bases and J by 6 bases. The CDR3 runs to 16 residues. The CDR3 sequence is CASSHSRGGGSNEQFL. The CDR3 region has the DNA TGTGCCAGCAGCCATTCGCGGGGGGGCGGGAGCAATGAGCAGTTCCTC.

The chain links TRBV9 to TRBJ1-2; TRBD1 is a possible D gene (6 bases). Germline V gene data show CDR1 as SGDLS and CDR2 as YYNGEE. This CDR3 is 15 amino acids long. V was shortened by 2 bases and J by 2 bases, with 13 bases between the two germline ends. Here the CDR3 reads CASSVTGGGNYGYTF. CDR3 bases: TGTGCCAGCAGCGTCACGGGAGGGGGGAACTATGGCTACACCTTC.

This clonotype was seen a few times. This chain links TRBV18 with TRBJ1-1; no firm D call. Trimming took 2 bases from V and 11 from J, leaving 21 bases between them. This CDR3 is built from 15 residues. Per germline, CDR1 KGHSH and CDR2 LQKENI. The CDR3 DNA reads as TGTGCCAGCTCACCAGGATTTACCAAGGGTATAGAGGCTTTCTTT. Amino acid sequence: CASSPGFTKGIEAFF. The full variable domain, rest sourced from reference TRBV18 and TRBJ1-1, is NAGVMQNPRHLVRRRGQEARLRCSPMKGHSHVYWYRQLPEEGLKFMVYLQKENIIDESGMPKERFSAEFPKEGPSILRIQQVVRGDSAAYFCASSPGFTKGIEAFFGQGTRLTVV.

V and J are TRBV7-2 and TRBJ1-6; D ambiguous. V lost 4 bases to trimming and J lost 10 bases, with 17 bases between them. The germline CDR1 and CDR2 sequences are SGHTA and FQGNSA. The CDR3 totals 15 residues. DNA for the CDR3: TGTGCCAGCAGCTCCGCGACCCTGGGGTGGTCACCCCTCCACTTT. Encoded protein: CASSSATLGWSPLHF.